These 28 T cell receptor beta chains share one sample of origin, sequenced in a study of shared clonotypes between healthy human individuals. Sequencing was performed with immunoSEQ multiplex PCR; in TCRdb, only in-frame clones are kept and a portion is missing. This table holds 2.3 million or so clones, more than 80% found once. The sample taken for sequencing was naive CD4+ T cells from PBMCs. As for subset: CD45RA+ positively selected. These receptors originate from a young man in good health. Some clones in this sample may be carry-over from other donors' samples.

This clone was detected once. The chain is built from TRBV29-1 and TRBJ2-3; a possible D gene is TRBD1 (5 bases). Trimming cost V 4 bases and J 4 bases, with 9 bases left between them. Germline CDR1 SQVTM, CDR2 ANQGSEA. The CDR3 extends over 12 amino acids. CDR3 in DNA: TGCAGCGTTGGGGGCCGCGCAGATACGCAGTATTTT. Amino acids: CSVGGRADTQYF.

The chain joins TRBV2 to TRBJ2-7; TRBD2 aligns across 8 bases. J lost 4 bases, V lost 3 bases, and 8 bases had no gene match. The CDR3 is 15 residues long. From germline, CDR1 is SNHLY and CDR2 FYNNEI. CDR3 in DNA: TGTGCCAGCAGTGACCTGAGCGGGAGTTTTTACGAGCAGTACTTC. Translation gives CASSDLSGSFYEQYF.

The genes are TRBV30 and TRBJ2-1, with D perhaps matching TRBD2 (6 bases). This CDR3 is 13 amino acids long. The V and J ends lost 2 bases and 9 bases respectively, with 14 bases between them. Germline-derived CDR1 and CDR2 are GTSNPN and SVGIG (reference sequence). In nucleotides, the CDR3 is TGTGCCTGGAGTCTCGGGAGCGGGCCTGAGCAGTTCTTC. This gives the protein CAWSLGSGPEQFF.

The chain is built from TRBV5-1 and TRBJ2-7; D is uncertain. Germline assignment: CDR1 SGHRS and CDR2 YFSETQ. The germline V and J ends were trimmed by 0 bases and 6 bases, with 7 bases remaining between them. The CDR3 loop spans 12 amino acids. CDR3 sequence reads: CASSLDNGEQYF. The CDR3 region has the DNA TGCGCCAGCAGCTTGGACAATGGCGAGCAGTACTTC.

V is TRBV12-5 and J is TRBJ1-2; the D is unclear. Germline V CDR1 and CDR2: LGHNT, FRNRAP. The CDR3 sequence is 16 residues long. Trimming took 4 bases from V and 7 from J, leaving 22 bases between them. The CDR3, as DNA: TGTGCTAGTGGTTGGACCGGCGCCGGGTCAGAACGTGGCTACACCTTC. It encodes CASGWTGAGSERGYTF.

This chain connects TRBV6-5 to TRBJ2-1, with 11 bases identical to TRBD2. V shed 2 bases, J shed 9 bases, and the junction held 6 bases outside the gene matches. CDR3 length: 15 residues. Looked up from germline, CDR1 is MNHEY and CDR2 is SVGAGI. The DNA of the CDR3 is TGTGCCAGCAGTTACCCTAGCGGGAGGCGGGCTGAGCAGTTCTTC. Translating gives CASSYPSGRRAEQFF.

This rearrangement joins TRBV5-8 to TRBJ1-2; no firm D call. CDR1 and CDR2 (germline): SGHTS, YDEGEE. The V gene lost 4 bases and the J gene lost 4 bases, with 23 bases spanning the gap. CDR3 length equals 17 residues. CDR3 in DNA: TGTGCCAGCAGCCCTTCTGGTTGGCGGATGGAAGCCTATGGCTACACCTTC. It yields the protein CASSPSGWRMEAYGYTF.

The chain employs TRBV11-2 and TRBJ2-5; 8 bases agree with TRBD2. Germline CDR1 and CDR2: SGHAT and FQNNGV. The V gene end was trimmed by 5 bases and the J gene end by 0 bases; junction bases not matched to a gene: 17. The CDR3 covers 19 residues. CDR3 loop: CASSHIAGPTTLYQETQYF. DNA for the CDR3: TGTGCCAGCAGCCACATAGCGGGACCCACGACTCTGTACCAAGAGACCCAGTACTTC. Full variable domain (missing parts from reference TRBV11-2 and TRBJ2-5): EAGVAQSPRYKIIEKRQSVAFWCNPISGHATLYWYQQILGQGPKLLIQFQNNGVVDDSQLPKDRFSAERLKGVDSTLKIQPAKLEDSAVYLCASSHIAGPTTLYQETQYFGPGTRLLVL.

In regard to this clone: The sample carries other DNA sequences with the same CDR3. The chain employs TRBV5-1 and TRBJ2-5, with 7 positions matching TRBD1. Per germline, CDR1 SGHRS and CDR2 YFSETQ. The length of the CDR3 is 15 residues. J was trimmed by 1 base and V by 3 bases; bases with no gene match: 6. The CDR3 reads CASSSGQVLQETQYF. The CDR3 DNA reads as TGCGCCAGCAGCTCAGGACAGGTCCTCCAAGAGACCCAGTACTTC.

The chain is built from TRBV7-2 and TRBJ2-3; 8 bases line up with TRBD1. Trimming cost V 0 bases and J 5 bases; bases outside gene matches: 1. The length of the CDR3 is 14 residues. Germline V gene data show CDR1 as SGHTA and CDR2 as FQGNSA. CDR3 sequence (DNA): TGTGCCAGCAGCTTAGCGACAGGGGTAGATACGCAGTATTTT. It yields the protein CASSLATGVDTQYF.

The J gene is TRBJ2-1, the V gene TRBV14; TRBD2 matches at 10 bases. This CDR3 contains 15 residues. The trim removed 4 bases at V and 4 bases at J, leaving 4 bases unmatched. Germline CDR1 and CDR2: SGHDN and FVKESK. The CDR3 is CASSRRLAGYNEQFF. CDR3 nucleotide sequence: TGTGCCAGCAGCCGTAGACTAGCGGGTTACAATGAGCAGTTCTTC.

This clone was detected once. V and J are TRBV15 and TRBJ2-2; 7 positions agree with TRBD2. The CDR3 is made up of 16 amino acids. Germline CDR1 and CDR2: LNHNV and YYDKDF (reference sequence). With V trimmed by 0 bases and J by 4 bases, 5 bases remained unmatched. The CDR3 DNA follows: TGTGCCACCAGCAGAGATTACGGACTAGTCACCGGGGAGCTGTTTTTT. As protein: CATSRDYGLVTGELFF.

The CDR3 reads CASSYRGRAADTQYF. The CDR3 bases are TGTGCCAGTAGTTATCGCGGGAGGGCGGCAGATACGCAGTATTTT. The genes are TRBV19 and TRBJ2-3, with 9 positions matching TRBD2. This CDR3 spans 15 amino acids. With 5 bases clipped from V and 4 bases from J, the junction kept 7 bases outside the gene matches. Per the germline V gene, CDR1 is LNHDA and CDR2 is SQIVND (reference sequence). Filled out from reference TRBV19 and TRBJ2-3, the complete variable domain reads DGGITQSPKYLFRKEGQNVTLSCEQNLNHDAMYWYRQDPGQGLRLIYYSQIVNDFQKGDIAEGYSVSREKKESFPLTVTSAQKNPTAFYLCASSYRGRAADTQYFGPGTRLTVL.

Turning to this clone: The same CDR3 can be traced to other DNA sequences in this sample. The V and J genes are TRBV7-2 and TRBJ2-2; either TRBD1 or TRBD2 may supply D (5 bases each). V shed 0 bases and J shed 1 base, with 9 bases lying between them. The CDR3 contains 16 residues. The germline CDR1 and CDR2 sequences are SGHTA and FQGNSA. The DNA of the CDR3 is TGTGCCAGCAGCTTAGCCGGGACGGGGAACACCGGGGAGCTGTTTTTT. Translation gives CASSLAGTGNTGELFF.

Concerning this clone: The sample carries other DNA sequences with the same CDR3. V is TRBV29-1 and J is TRBJ1-3; D gene uncertain. Looked up from germline, CDR1 is SQVTM and CDR2 is ANQGSEA. Between the trimmed V and J ends, which lost 2 bases and 0 bases, there was a span of 2 bases. CDR3 size: 12 residues. As DNA, the CDR3 is TGCAGCGTTGAACTCTCTGGAAACACCATATATTTT. Translating it yields CSVELSGNTIYF.

The rearrangement links TRBV27 to TRBJ2-1, with TRBD2 matching over 11 bases. The CDR3 is made up of 17 amino acids. Germline values: CDR1 MNHEY, CDR2 SMNVEV (reference sequence). Losses at the gene ends were 1 base for V and 9 bases for J; bases not matched to a gene: 11. The CDR3 DNA is TGTGCCAGCAGTTTATGCTTTAGACTAGCGGGATCCTCTGAGCAGTTCTTC. Translation gives CASSLCFRLAGSSEQFF.

Of note for this clone: This sample includes further DNA sequences coding for the same CDR3. The V gene is TRBV28, the J gene TRBJ1-2; TRBD1 matches at 7 bases. Germline V CDR1 and CDR2: MDHEN, SYDVKM. J lost 5 bases, V lost 8 bases, and 2 bases had no gene match. The length of the CDR3 is 11 residues. The CDR3 region is CASQGGYGYTF. In nucleotides, the CDR3 is TGTGCCAGCCAGGGGGGGTATGGCTACACCTTC.

This sequence joins TRBV4-2 and TRBJ2-7; 9 nucleotides align to TRBD1. V shed 5 bases, J shed 3 bases, and the junction held 11 bases outside the gene matches. This CDR3 region has 16 residues. CDR1 and CDR2 (germline): LGHNA, YNFKEQ. DNA for the CDR3: TGTGCCAGCAGCACCCCCGGGACAGGGTATCACTACGAGCAGTACTTC. It codes for CASSTPGTGYHYEQYF.

The gene calls are TRBV9 and TRBJ1-3, with D possibly matching TRBD1 (5 bases). V was clipped by 4 bases and J by 1 base, with 12 bases between them. In germline, CDR1 is SGDLS, CDR2 YYNGEE. The CDR3 consists of 15 residues. The CDR3 region has the DNA TGTGCCAGCAGCTCTCGAGACAGATCTGGAAACACCATATATTTT. It is translated as CASSSRDRSGNTIYF.

V is TRBV2 and J is TRBJ2-4; 9 nucleotides match TRBD2. This CDR3 is built from 13 residues. CDR1 is SNHLY and CDR2 is FYNNEI in the germline V gene. J lost 4 bases, V lost 7 bases, and 2 bases had no gene match. Here the CDR3 reads CASTTSGKNIQYF. CDR3 bases: TGTGCCAGCACGACTAGCGGAAAAAACATTCAGTACTTC.

The CDR3 sequence: CASSAYRGTYEQYF. In DNA, the CDR3 is TGTGCCAGCAGTGCGTACAGGGGAACCTACGAGCAGTACTTC. The rearrangement joins TRBV6-6 to TRBJ2-5, with 7 bases matching TRBD1. The tail of the sequence fits TRBJ2-7 better, so the J call may be wrong. The length of the CDR3 is 14 residues. In germline, CDR1 is MNHNY, CDR2 SVGAGI (reference sequence).

This rearrangement joins TRBV2 to TRBJ2-7, with TRBD1 matching over 7 bases. J lost 3 bases, V lost 9 bases, and 8 bases had no gene match. The CDR3 is 13 amino acids. Germline V gives CDR1 SNHLY, CDR2 FYNNEI. Written as DNA, the CDR3 is TGTGCCAGTAAAACAGGGGTCGACTACGAGCAGTACTTC. Protein sequence: CASKTGVDYEQYF. The variable domain in full, with the rest retrieved from reference TRBV2 and TRBJ2-7, is EPEVTQTPSHQVTQMGQEVILRCVPISNHLYFYWYRQILGQKVEFLVSFYNNEISEKSEIFDDQFSVERPDGSNFTLKIRSTKLEDSAMYFCASKTGVDYEQYFGPGTRLTVT.

The chain is built from TRBV5-6 and TRBJ2-5, with D unclear. The V and J ends lost 4 bases and 1 base respectively, with 11 bases between them. Looked up from germline, CDR1 is SGHDT and CDR2 is YYEEEE. CDR3 length: 14 amino acids. This CDR3 is CASSPDGVQETQYF. In nucleotides, the CDR3 is TGTGCCAGCAGCCCGGACGGAGTCCAAGAGACCCAGTACTTC.

V is TRBV11-2 and J is TRBJ2-2; D possibly corresponds to TRBD1 (6 bases). The V end lost 2 bases, the J end lost 4 bases, and 8 bases lay between the germline ends. Germline values: CDR1 SGHAT, CDR2 FQNNGV. The CDR3 runs 14 residues. The CDR3 nucleotides read TGTGCCAGCAGCTTACTAGGGGGCACCGGGGAGCTGTTTTTT. It specifies CASSLLGGTGELFF.

The chain joins TRBV5-5 to TRBJ1-5, with D possibly being TRBD1 (5 bases). The CDR3 runs 14 residues. V lost 6 bases to trimming and J lost 4 bases, with 14 bases between them. The germline gives CDR1 SGHKS, CDR2 YYEKEE (reference sequence). The CDR3 protein is CASNLDAGNQPQHF. The CDR3 DNA is TGTGCCAGCAACCTGGACGCAGGGAATCAGCCCCAGCATTTT. Based on the CDR3 plus reference TRBV5-5 and TRBJ1-5, the full variable domain is DAGVTQSPTHLIKTRGQQVTLRCSPISGHKSVSWYQQVLGQGPQFIFQYYEKEERGRGNFPDRFSARQFPNYSSELNVNALLLGDSALYLCASNLDAGNQPQHFGDGTRLSIL.

This CDR3 reads CASSARDTEAFF. CDR3 sequence (DNA): TGTGCCAGCAGCGCAAGGGACACTGAAGCTTTCTTT. The genes are TRBV7-9 and TRBJ1-1, with D unclear. Germline CDR1 and CDR2: SEHNR and FQNEAQ (reference sequence). The ends were cut back, 5 bases at V and 3 bases at J, with 7 bases in the middle. This CDR3 region has 12 residues.

The CDR3 DNA reads as TGTGCCAGCAGTAAATCAGGTTCCTACGAGCAGTACTTC. Its protein is CASSKSGSYEQYF. The chain is built from TRBV7-2 and TRBJ2-7; no clear D. V lost 6 bases to trimming and J lost 1 base, with 10 bases between them. CDR3 length: 13 residues. CDR1 and CDR2 (germline): SGHTA, FQGNSA.

This chain joins TRBV27 and TRBJ1-1; D call uncertain. V gave up 7 bases and J gave up 3 bases, with 15 bases separating them. This CDR3 has 14 amino acids. Germline values: CDR1 MNHEY, CDR2 SMNVEV (reference sequence). The CDR3 region is CASTSQWRDTEAFF. The CDR3 region has the DNA TGTGCCAGCACCTCCCAGTGGAGGGACACTGAAGCTTTCTTT.